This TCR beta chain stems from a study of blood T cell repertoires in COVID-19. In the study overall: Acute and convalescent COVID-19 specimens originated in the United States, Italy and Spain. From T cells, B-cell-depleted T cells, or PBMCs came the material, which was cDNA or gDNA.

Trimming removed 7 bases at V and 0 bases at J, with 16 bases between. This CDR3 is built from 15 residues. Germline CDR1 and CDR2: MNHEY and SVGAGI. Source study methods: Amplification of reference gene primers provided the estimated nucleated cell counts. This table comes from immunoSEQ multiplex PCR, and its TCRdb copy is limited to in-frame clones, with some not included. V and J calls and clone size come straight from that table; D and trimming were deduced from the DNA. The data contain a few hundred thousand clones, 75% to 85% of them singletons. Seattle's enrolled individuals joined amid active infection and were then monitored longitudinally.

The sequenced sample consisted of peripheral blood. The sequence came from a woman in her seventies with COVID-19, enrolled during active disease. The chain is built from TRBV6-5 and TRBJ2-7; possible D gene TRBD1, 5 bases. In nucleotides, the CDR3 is TGTGCCAGCATACCCGGACACATCTTCTCCTACGAGCAGTACTTC. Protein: CASIPGHIFSYEQYF.